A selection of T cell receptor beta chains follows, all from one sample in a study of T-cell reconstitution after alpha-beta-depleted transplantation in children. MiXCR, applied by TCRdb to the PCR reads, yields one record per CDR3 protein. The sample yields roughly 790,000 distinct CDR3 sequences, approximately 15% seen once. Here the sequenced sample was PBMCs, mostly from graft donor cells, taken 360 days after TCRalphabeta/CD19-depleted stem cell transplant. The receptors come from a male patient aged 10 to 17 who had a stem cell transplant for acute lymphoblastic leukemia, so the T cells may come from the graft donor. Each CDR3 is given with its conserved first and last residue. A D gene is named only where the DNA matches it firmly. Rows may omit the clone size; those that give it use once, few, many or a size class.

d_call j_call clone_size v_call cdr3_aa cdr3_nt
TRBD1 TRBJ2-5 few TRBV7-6 CASSSEGAVGETQYF TGTGCCAGCAGCTCAGAGGGGGCTGTTGGAGAGACCCAGTACTTC
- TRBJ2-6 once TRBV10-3 CAISKDPANVLTF TGTGCCATTTCAAAGGACCCAGCAAACGTCCTGACTTTC
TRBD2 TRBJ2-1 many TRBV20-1 CSARSQRDRYNEQFF TGCAGTGCTAGAAGTCAGCGGGACCGGTACAATGAGCAGTTCTTC
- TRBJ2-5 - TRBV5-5 CASSPVRIAETQYF TGTGCCAGCAGCCCGGTGAGGATCGCTGAGACCCAGTACTTC
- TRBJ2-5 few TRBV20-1 CSALAGESAAQYF TGCAGTGCTCTGGCAGGGGAAAGCGCGGCCCAGTACTTC
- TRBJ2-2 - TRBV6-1 CASSQGWSGELFF TGTGCCAGCAGTCAGGGTTGGAGCGGGGAGCTGTTTTTT
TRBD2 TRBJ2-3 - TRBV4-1 CASSHNRGTSGTDTQYF TGCGCCAGCAGCCACAACCGAGGGACTAGCGGCACAGATACGCAGTATTTT
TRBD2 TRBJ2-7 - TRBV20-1 CSARGLADEQYF TGCAGTGCTAGAGGGCTAGCGGACGAGCAGTACTTC
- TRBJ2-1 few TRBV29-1 CGLRRQGNEQFF TGCGGTTTGCGGCGCCAGGGGAATGAGCAGTTCTTC
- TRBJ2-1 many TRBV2 CASSPLELMSYNEQFF TGTGCCAGCAGTCCCTTGGAGCTGATGTCCTACAATGAGCAGTTCTTC
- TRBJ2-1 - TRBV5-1 CASSLQGIEQFF TGCGCCAGCAGCTTGCAAGGGATCGAGCAGTTCTTC
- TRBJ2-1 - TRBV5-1 CASSSYRVWSYNEQFF TGCGCCAGCAGCTCCTACAGGGTGTGGTCCTACAATGAGCAGTTCTTC
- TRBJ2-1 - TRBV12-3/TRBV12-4 CASEGTSRRSYNEQFF TGTGCCAGCGAGGGAACTAGCCGTCGTTCCTACAATGAGCAGTTCTTC
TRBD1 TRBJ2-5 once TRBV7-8 CASSYNRDSPRETQYF TGTGCCAGCAGCTACAACCGGGACAGCCCTCGAGAGACCCAGTACTTC
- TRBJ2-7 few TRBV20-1 CSAMRDYRDSTSNPYEQYF TGCAGTGCTATGAGGGACTACAGGGACTCGACTAGCAACCCCTACGAGCAGTACTTC
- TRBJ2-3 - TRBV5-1 CASSLDWAWDTQYF TGCGCCAGCAGCTTGGATTGGGCGTGGGATACGCAGTATTTT
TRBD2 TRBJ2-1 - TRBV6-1 CASSEALLAGTFNEQFF TGTGCCAGCAGTGAAGCGCTTCTAGCGGGAACCTTCAATGAGCAGTTCTTC
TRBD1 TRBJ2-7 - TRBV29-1 CSVEAPPGQGVSYEQYF TGCAGCGTTGAAGCCCCGCCTGGACAGGGGGTATCCTACGAGCAGTACTTC
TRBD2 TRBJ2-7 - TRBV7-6 CASSPTSGRALSYEQYF TGTGCCAGCAGCCCCACTAGCGGGAGGGCCCTCTCCTACGAGCAGTACTTC
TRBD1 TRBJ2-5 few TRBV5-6 CASRWDRRQETQYF TGTGCCAGCAGGTGGGACAGACGGCAAGAGACCCAGTACTTC
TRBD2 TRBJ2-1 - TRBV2 CASAGEGFNEQFF TGTGCCAGCGCGGGAGAAGGGTTTAATGAGCAGTTCTTC
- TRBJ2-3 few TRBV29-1 CSVARPPDTQYF TGCAGCGTCGCTCGGCCACCAGATACGCAGTATTTT
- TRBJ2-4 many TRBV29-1 CSARRGTDRLLAKNIQYF TGCAGCGCCAGACGGGGAACTGATAGACTACTAGCCAAAAACATTCAGTACTTC
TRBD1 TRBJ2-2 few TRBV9 CASSVPRPGTAYTGELFF TGTGCCAGCAGCGTACCTCGGCCCGGGACAGCCTACACCGGGGAGCTGTTTTTT
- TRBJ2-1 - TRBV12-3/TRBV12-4 CASSAGYNEQFF TGTGCCAGCTCCGCGGGGTACAATGAGCAGTTCTTC
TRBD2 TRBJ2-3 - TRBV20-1 CSATLGLAGPDTQYF TGCAGTGCTACCCTGGGACTAGCGGGACCAGATACGCAGTATTTT
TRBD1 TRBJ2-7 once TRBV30 CACATGEGPYEQYF TGTGCCTGCGCGACAGGGGAAGGTCCCTACGAGCAGTACTTC